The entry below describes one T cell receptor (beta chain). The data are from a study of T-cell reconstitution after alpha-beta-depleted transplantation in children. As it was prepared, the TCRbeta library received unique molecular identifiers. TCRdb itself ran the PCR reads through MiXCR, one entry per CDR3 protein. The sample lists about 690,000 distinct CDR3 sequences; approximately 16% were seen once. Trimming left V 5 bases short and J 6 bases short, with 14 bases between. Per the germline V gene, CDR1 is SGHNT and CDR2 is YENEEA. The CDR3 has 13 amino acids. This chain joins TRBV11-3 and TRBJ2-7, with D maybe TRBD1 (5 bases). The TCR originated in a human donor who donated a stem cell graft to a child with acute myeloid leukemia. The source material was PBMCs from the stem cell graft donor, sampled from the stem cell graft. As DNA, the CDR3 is TGTGCCAGCAGCCTTGCCAGGGTTTCCGAGCAGTACTTC. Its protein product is CASSLARVSEQYF. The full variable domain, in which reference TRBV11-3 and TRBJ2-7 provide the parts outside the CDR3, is EAGVVQSPRYKIIEKKQPVAFWCNPISGHNTLYWYLQNLGQGPELLIRYENEEAVDDSQLPKDRFSAERLKGVDSTLKIQPAELGDSAVYLCASSLARVSEQYFGPGTRLTVT.